A single sample gave rise to the 4 T cell receptor beta chains below, sequenced in a study of cytomegalovirus exposure and HLA in healthy donors. PCR amplification relied on 60 Vbeta primers (plus 13 Jbeta primers). This table comes from immunoSEQ multiplex PCR, and its TCRdb copy is limited to in-frame clones, with some not included. The top ten hold more than 3.5% of the sample, which has over 70,000 clones, roughly 80% seen once. The material sequenced was PBMCs. Every receptor here comes from a young man in good health and CMV-seronegative.

This chain links TRBV4-1 with TRBJ2-5; 9 bases are a match to TRBD1. V was clipped by 3 bases and J by 5 bases; unmatched bases: 4. This CDR3 region has 14 residues. Germline assignment: CDR1 MGHRA and CDR2 YSYEKL. CDR3 DNA sequence: TGCGCCAGCAGCCAGCACAGGGGGCAGGAGACCCAGTACTTC. Translation gives CASSQHRGQETQYF.

The rearrangement uses TRBV4-1 and TRBJ2-5; a weak D match, TRBD2 (6 bases). Near its end, the DNA agrees better with TRBJ2-7, so the J call may be wrong. Germline lookup yields CDR1 MGHRA and CDR2 YSYEKL. The CDR3 is 15 residues long. The CDR3 reads CASSQETSYPYEQYF. Written as DNA, the CDR3 is TGCGCCAGCAGCCAAGAAACTAGCTATCCCTACGAGCAGTACTTC.

J is TRBJ2-7 and V is TRBV10-2; tentatively, D is TRBD2 (5 bases). CDR1 is WSHSY and CDR2 is SAAADI in the germline V gene. Trimming took off 5 bases at V and 0 bases at J, with 17 bases between the two ends. This CDR3 is built from 16 residues. CDR3 nucleotide sequence: TGCGCCAGCAGTCCGCGTGGAGCGGCGAGCTCCTACGAGCAGTACTTC. It yields the protein CASSPRGAASSYEQYF.

The chain carries TRBV4-3 and TRBJ2-1; 9 positions agree with TRBD2. The V gene's germline CDR1 is LGHNA and CDR2 YSLEER. The CDR3 spans 15 residues. Trimming cost V 2 bases and J 5 bases; bases outside gene matches: 4. The CDR3 DNA reads as TGCGCCAGCAGCCAAAACGGCGGGGGGGACAATGAGCAGTTCTTC. Translated: CASSQNGGGDNEQFF.